The 29 T cell receptor beta chains reported below all come from one sample, sequenced in a study of blood T cell repertoires in COVID-19. Sequencing used immunoSEQ multiplex PCR; TCRdb keeps in-frame clones, though not all of them. The sample records around 140,000 clones, about 89% being singletons. What was sequenced was peripheral blood. Source of these receptors: a middle-aged man with active or convalescent COVID-19.

This chain connects TRBV5-1 to TRBJ1-6; weak D call: TRBD1 (5 bases). V was pared by 4 bases and J by 9 bases, with 17 bases between. CDR1 is SGHRS and CDR2 is YFSETQ in the germline V gene. This CDR3 comprises 15 residues. CDR3 bases: TGCGCCAGCAGCCGGGATGTCAGGGAGGGTTCACCCCTCCACTTT. Its translation is CASSRDVREGSPLHF.

The sample holds one count of this clone. The rearrangement uses TRBV11-3 and TRBJ1-4, with 9 bases aligning to TRBD1. V shed 5 bases and J 3 bases; nucleotides not matched to a gene: 13. The CDR3 contains 18 residues. Germline V gene sequence: CDR1 SGHNT, CDR2 YENEEA. The CDR3 sequence: CASSRPGQGLSANEKLFF. The CDR3 region has the DNA TGTGCCAGCAGCAGGCCGGGACAGGGTCTTTCAGCTAATGAAAAACTGTTTTTT.

The chain recombines TRBV3-1 (or the pseudogene TRBV3-2) with TRBJ1-2; D uncertain. Germline assignment: CDR1 LGHDT and CDR2 YNNKEL (reference sequence). V lost 4 bases to trimming and J lost 2 bases, with 8 bases between them. CDR3 size: 13 residues. In DNA form, the CDR3 reads TGTGCCAGCAGCCCTGTTCAGAACTATGGCTACACCTTC. Its protein product is CASSPVQNYGYTF.

The chain carries TRBV5-1 and TRBJ2-2; D remains unclear. The CDR3 contains 15 residues. Trimming took off 0 bases at V and 4 bases at J, with 10 bases between the two ends. CDR1 and CDR2 from the germline V gene are SGHRS and YFSETQ. In DNA form, the CDR3 reads TGCGCCAGCAGCTTGGCGGCACAGCTCACCGGGGAGCTGTTTTTT. Translating it yields CASSLAAQLTGELFF.

CDR3 region: CASSEGQKETQYF. DNA of the CDR3: TGTGCCAGCAGCGAGGGACAGAAAGAGACCCAGTACTTC. The chain recombines TRBV9 with TRBJ2-5, with 7 bases that match TRBD1. The CDR3 sequence is 13 residues long. The junction had 2 bases not matched to a gene; V was cut back by 3 bases and J by 3 bases. The germline CDR1 and CDR2 sequences are SGDLS and YYNGEE.

The rearrangement joins TRBV3-1 (or the pseudogene TRBV3-2) to TRBJ2-5; D ambiguous. V dropped 1 base and J dropped 4 bases, with 4 bases sitting between them. CDR1 is LGHDT and CDR2 is YNNKEL in the germline V gene (reference sequence). The CDR3 length is 12 residues. In DNA, the CDR3 is TGTGCCAGCAGCCAAGTCTCAGAGACCCAGTACTTC. Translated, it gives CASSQVSETQYF.

This chain links TRBV6-6 with TRBJ1-3; D is ambiguous. V was pared by 5 bases and J by 0 bases, with 14 bases between. This CDR3 has 16 amino acids. In germline, CDR1 is MNHNY, CDR2 SVGAGI (reference sequence). The CDR3 DNA follows: TGTGCCAGCAGTCTTGTACCTTTGAGCTCTGGAAACACCATATATTTT. Residues: CASSLVPLSSGNTIYF.

This clone was seen just once. V is TRBV18 and J is TRBJ2-5, with D possibly TRBD1 on 6 matching bases. Germline V gene lookup returns CDR1 KGHSH and CDR2 LQKENI. V lost 6 bases, J lost 5 bases, and 16 bases lay in between. CDR3 size: 14 residues. CDR3 amino acids: CASSDSIQGETQYF. The CDR3 DNA reads TGTGCCAGCTCGGACTCAATCCAGGGGGAGACCCAGTACTTC.

Remarks on this clone: Additional DNA sequences in this sample encode the identical CDR3. The chain combines TRBV3-1 (or the pseudogene TRBV3-2) with TRBJ2-6; possible D gene TRBD2, 6 bases. V lost 4 bases and J 1 base, leaving 8 bases between the germline ends. Germline lookup yields CDR1 LGHDT and CDR2 YNNKEL (reference sequence). The CDR3 length is 15 residues. CDR3 coding DNA: TGTGCCAGCAGCCGGGACTCGTCTGGGGCCAACGTCCTGACTTTC. Protein sequence: CASSRDSSGANVLTF.

The chain uses TRBV30 and TRBJ1-6; TRBD1 matches at 9 bases. The CDR3 spans 17 residues. In germline, CDR1 is GTSNPN, CDR2 SVGIG (reference sequence). Losses at the gene ends were 3 bases for V and 8 bases for J; bases not matched to a gene: 14. CDR3 in amino acids: CAWRGGITGGRHSPLHF. The CDR3 DNA follows: TGTGCCTGGAGGGGAGGTATTACAGGGGGCCGGCATTCACCCCTCCACTTT.

This clone is a singleton in its sample. The gene calls are TRBV6-2 or TRBV6-3 and TRBJ2-3, with TRBD2 matching over 10 bases. This CDR3 is built from 17 residues. From germline, CDR1 is MNHEY and CDR2 SVGEGT. Losses at the gene ends were 6 bases for V and 3 bases for J; bases not matched to a gene: 12. The CDR3 reads CASSPNQRGGVTDTQYF. The CDR3 DNA sequence: TGTGCCAGCAGCCCCAATCAGCGGGGGGGGGTTACAGATACGCAGTATTTT.

The sample holds one count of this clone. The V gene is TRBV5-4, the J gene TRBJ2-7; D is undetermined. The CDR3 is 14 amino acids. Germline V gene data show CDR1 as SGHNT and CDR2 as YYREEE (reference sequence). The ends were cut back, 0 bases at V and 4 bases at J, with 11 bases in the middle. The CDR3: CASSLGFAAYEQYF. The CDR3, as DNA: TGTGCCAGCAGCTTGGGTTTCGCAGCGTACGAGCAGTACTTC.

This chain connects TRBV12-3 or TRBV12-4 to TRBJ1-2, with TRBD1 as a possible D gene (5 bases). The V end lost 3 bases, the J end lost 8 bases, and 13 bases lay between the germline ends. The CDR3 contains 13 residues. The CDR3 DNA sequence: TGTGCCAGCAGTTTGCGACAGCTATACGGCTACACCTTC. As protein: CASSLRQLYGYTF.

This sequence joins TRBV18 and TRBJ2-1; D perhaps matches TRBD2 (6 bases). CDR1 is KGHSH, CDR2 LQKENI, per germline. This CDR3 comprises 13 residues. V lost 1 base to trimming and J lost 7 bases, with 8 bases between them. DNA of the CDR3: TGTGCCAGCTCACCACGGGGGGATAATGAGCAGTTCTTC. It is translated as CASSPRGDNEQFF. The full variable domain, in which reference TRBV18 and TRBJ2-1 provide the parts outside the CDR3, is NAGVMQNPRHLVRRRGQEARLRCSPMKGHSHVYWYRQLPEEGLKFMVYLQKENIIDESGMPKERFSAEFPKEGPSILRIQQVVRGDSAAYFCASSPRGDNEQFFGPGTRLTVL.

The V gene is TRBV28, the J gene TRBJ2-5; D possibly corresponds to TRBD2 (6 bases). Deletions cut 1 base from V and 5 bases from J, with 14 bases between. Germline-derived CDR1 and CDR2 are MDHEN and SYDVKM. The CDR3 consists of 15 residues. CDR3 protein: CASSLYTGDSETQYF. The CDR3, as DNA: TGTGCCAGCAGTTTATACACGGGAGACAGTGAGACCCAGTACTTC. Looking up the rest from reference TRBV28 and TRBJ2-5 gives the full variable domain: DVKVTQSSRYLVKRTGEKVFLECVQDMDHENMFWYRQDPGLGLRLIYFSYDVKMKEKGDIPEGYSVSREKKERFSLILESASTNQTSMYLCASSLYTGDSETQYFGPGTRLLVL.

The gene calls are TRBV18 and TRBJ2-2, with TRBD2 as a possible D gene (6 bases). The germline V gene has CDR1 KGHSH and CDR2 LQKENI. The CDR3 runs to 16 residues. V shed 1 base and J shed 4 bases, with 13 bases lying between them. CDR3 amino acids: CASSPRSSGRTGELFF. The DNA of the CDR3 is TGTGCCAGCTCACCACGTTCCAGCGGGCGCACCGGGGAGCTGTTTTTT.

The chain recombines TRBV4-1 with TRBJ1-4; 8 nucleotides line up with TRBD1. The CDR3 has 18 amino acids. Germline-derived CDR1 and CDR2 are MGHRA and YSYEKL. V gave up 0 bases and J gave up 3 bases; unmatched junction bases: 9. CDR3 sequence (DNA): TGCGCCAGCAGCCAAGATCGGACAGGGTATAAGGCTAATGAAAAACTGTTTTTT. It specifies CASSQDRTGYKANEKLFF.

The rearrangement joins TRBV12-3 or TRBV12-4 to TRBJ1-2; D not certain. This CDR3 contains 13 residues. V lost 5 bases, J lost 5 bases, and 12 bases lay in between. CDR3 sequence (DNA): TGTGCCAGCAGTAGCAAGCGGTTATATGGCTACACCTTC. This gives the protein CASSSKRLYGYTF.

The V gene is TRBV27, the J gene TRBJ2-7; 8 positions match TRBD1. V shed 5 bases and J 7 bases; nucleotides not matched to a gene: 7. Germline CDR1 and CDR2: MNHEY and SMNVEV (reference sequence). The CDR3 is made up of 13 amino acids. The CDR3 sequence is CASSLSTGGEQYF. In DNA form, the CDR3 reads TGTGCCAGCAGTCTAAGTACAGGGGGTGAGCAGTACTTC.

The J gene is TRBJ2-1, the V gene TRBV12-5; perhaps TRBD2 as D (6 bases). The CDR3 sequence is 16 residues long. Trimming cost V 5 bases and J 3 bases, with 17 bases left between them. The germline gives CDR1 LGHNT, CDR2 FRNRAP. CDR3 DNA: TGTGCTAGTGGTCCCAGGTCCGGGGGAGGCTACAATGAGCAGTTCTTC. This codes for CASGPRSGGGYNEQFF. Variable domain in full (rest from reference TRBV12-5 and TRBJ2-1): DARVTQTPRHKVTEMGQEVTMRCQPILGHNTVFWYRQTMMQGLELLAYFRNRAPLDDSGMPKDRFSAEMPDATLATLKIQPSEPRDSAVYFCASGPRSGGGYNEQFFGPGTRLTVL.

This chain uses TRBV28 with TRBJ2-5; the match to TRBD2 covers 7 bases. The V and J ends lost 10 bases and 0 bases, in that order; junction bases with no gene match: 11. CDR3 size: 15 residues. Germline-derived CDR1 and CDR2 are MDHEN and SYDVKM. CDR3 sequence: CATTTSSAYQETQYF. Written as DNA, the CDR3 is TGTGCCACCACGACTAGCTCAGCTTACCAAGAGACCCAGTACTTC.

V is TRBV3-1 (or the pseudogene TRBV3-2) and J is TRBJ2-7, with D hard to call. Trimming took 2 bases from V and 2 from J, leaving 4 bases between them. The CDR3 loop spans 12 amino acids. Per germline, CDR1 LGHDT and CDR2 YNNKEL (reference sequence). This CDR3 is CASSQSAYEQYF. DNA of the CDR3: TGTGCCAGCAGCCAATCTGCCTACGAGCAGTACTTC.

This clone came up a few times. The J gene is TRBJ1-2, the V gene TRBV27; 9 bases line up with TRBD1. The CDR3 is 14 amino acids. J was trimmed by 8 bases and V by 0 bases; bases with no gene match: 4. Germline V gene sequence: CDR1 MNHEY, CDR2 SMNVEV (reference sequence). The DNA for the CDR3 is TGTGCCAGCAGTTTATCGGGACAGGGTACCGGCTACACCTTC. It specifies CASSLSGQGTGYTF.

The rearrangement joins TRBV18 to TRBJ2-7, with a weak D call TRBD2 (7 bases). Germline V gene data show CDR1 as KGHSH and CDR2 as LQKENI. Trimming left V 2 bases short and J 3 bases short, with 17 bases between. There are 16 residues in the CDR3. CDR3 nucleotide sequence: TGTGCCAGCTCACCATCGGGGGGCCCCCTGAACTACGAGCAGTACTTC. Translated: CASSPSGGPLNYEQYF.

The genes are TRBV6-5 and TRBJ2-1, with 12 positions matching TRBD2. CDR3 size: 13 residues. CDR1 and CDR2 (germline): MNHEY, SVGAGI. With V trimmed by 10 bases and J by 8 bases, 6 bases remained unmatched. In DNA form, the CDR3 reads TGTGCCACCCGGACTAGCGGGATAGATGAGCAGTTCTTC. The encoded protein is CATRTSGIDEQFF.

This chain connects TRBV7-2 to TRBJ2-1; D perhaps matches TRBD2 (5 bases). The CDR3 loop spans 13 amino acids. Looked up from germline, CDR1 is SGHTA and CDR2 is FQGNSA. V was shortened by 3 bases and J by 5 bases, with 8 bases between the two germline ends. The CDR3 here is CASSFSGNNEQFF. DNA of the CDR3: TGTGCCAGCAGCTTTTCGGGAAACAATGAGCAGTTCTTC.

This sequence joins TRBV27 and TRBJ1-6; D is ambiguous. CDR3 length: 18 residues. V shed 3 bases and J shed 0 bases, with 15 bases lying between them. Germline V lookup: CDR1 MNHEY, CDR2 SMNVEV (reference sequence). The CDR3 region is CASSLRPNSGSYNSPLHF. DNA for the CDR3: TGTGCCAGCAGTTTGCGTCCCAACAGCGGCTCCTATAATTCACCCCTCCACTTT.

The chain has TRBV4-3 and TRBJ1-2; possible D gene TRBD1, 5 bases. V was clipped by 3 bases and J by 1 base, with 12 bases between them. The CDR3 is 15 residues long. The germline gives CDR1 LGHNA, CDR2 YSLEER. The CDR3 DNA is TGCGCCAGCAGCCAGGGGCTCAGGAGTAACTATGGCTACACCTTC. It yields the protein CASSQGLRSNYGYTF.

The chain couples TRBV7-8 to TRBJ2-2; 11 bases are shared with TRBD2. The V segment lost 5 bases and the J segment 6 bases; nucleotides outside the gene matches: 11. Germline-derived CDR1 and CDR2 are SGHVS and FQNEAQ. CDR3 size: 17 residues. The CDR3 protein is CASSATTSGTQSGELFF. CDR3 nucleotides: TGTGCCAGCAGCGCTACGACTAGCGGGACCCAATCCGGGGAGCTGTTTTTT.